This T cell receptor (beta chain) is drawn from a study of blood T cell repertoires in COVID-19 (dated by TCRdb to 2020 to 2022). In the study overall: The collaborator samples originated in the United States, Italy and Spain and spanned the acute and convalescent phases of COVID-19. A de-identified subject ID, COVID-19 status, age in years and sex were almost always included in the sample metadata. A freely available public database, intended as a resource for researchers studying the immune response to SARS-CoV-2, is where the repertoires were released. Where available, HLA class I and class II types were taken from metadata supplied by the sample provider and were not determined by assay-based typing. The material from the prospective study consisted of cDNA or gDNA derived from T cells, B-cell-depleted T cells, or PBMCs. Samples were obtained from the ongoing ImmuneRACE study (first 160 participants) and from about 1,300 subjects provided by 6 global collaborators. Deeply sampled blood TCRbeta repertoires from subjects exposed to, actively infected with, or recovered from COVID-19 were included in the dataset.

TCRbeta CDR3 regions were amplified from genomic DNA using the immunoSEQ Assay, a bias-controlled multiplex PCR. On the authors' methods: Nucleated cell counts per sample were estimated from amplification of reference gene primers within the assay. To quantify the absolute abundance of each unique TCRbeta CDR3 rearrangement, sequence reads were collapsed and filtered. Productive Simpson clonality was computed per sample as the square root of Simpson's diversity index over productive rearrangements. In its TCRdb copy, this immuneACCESS table keeps in-frame sequences only and misses some clones. Where compared with another copy, unresolved V genes explain less than half of these, and the others have no known cause. V, J and clone size reflect that table, while D and trimming were determined from the DNA. The sample yields about 110,000 clones; about four fifths were counted once. The ten largest clones capture over 4% of the sample.

In its sample, this clone was seen a few times. What antigen it recognizes has not been identified. No much larger clone exists at a distance of one base, and base qualities are not known. Overall study results and their limits: The amount of clinical and demographic metadata varied by source and participant and was provided uncurated.

Collaborating institutions collected whole blood in K2EDTA tubes following their own protocols. Collaborator samples were shipped for TCRbeta analysis as frozen whole blood, isolated PBMCs, or DNA extracted from either sample type. From the germline V gene, CDR1 is SGHRS and CDR2 is YFSETQ. The V end gives up 0 bases and the J end 8 bases, leaving 4 bases in the junction not matched to a gene. From the cysteine up to the phenylalanine, the CDR3 has a length of 14 residues. Only CDR3 DNA is held: 42 bases, read in frame from base 1. The sequence is built from TRBV5-1 and TRBJ1-2; TRBD1 fits 10 bases in the junction. Sequencing was done on a sample of peripheral blood. The receptor's source is a human donor in a cohort sampled during active COVID-19. The bases read TGCGCCAGCAGCTTGGAGGGACAGGGGAACGGCTACACCTTC. This gives the protein CASSLEGQGNGYTF.